This record covers a single T cell receptor (beta chain). Its specificity is unknown. Repertoires were generated with immunoSEQ multiplex PCR, while TCRdb's copy carries only in-frame clones and drops some. This sample has roughly 60,000 clones, with approximately 80% found just once. Documented time point: week 11, during vaccination. The vaccine gave 300 ug of a 20-mer mutant IDH1 peptide subcutaneously per dose. The data derive from a study of a mutant IDH1 vaccine in newly diagnosed glioma. About the research overall: Treated patients comprised around 62% males and 37.5% females, mean age approximately 37 years.

Germline V gene data show CDR1 as SGHTA and CDR2 as FQGNSA. CDR3 length: 13 amino acids. Trimming took 4 bases from V and 5 from J, leaving 11 bases between them. Overall study findings and caveats: Immune responses induced by vaccination arose in 90% to 95% of the patients.

Sequencing was performed on PBMCs, taken from a glioma patient whose treatment included an IDH1 peptide vaccine. The TCR was taken from a man aged 25-40 years with glioma. The chain carries TRBV7-2 and TRBJ1-2; TRBD1 is a possible D gene (5 bases). CDR3 amino acids: CASSSGLGYGYTF. In DNA form, the CDR3 reads TGTGCCAGCAGCTCGGGGCTAGGGTATGGCTACACCTTC.